The 18 T cell receptor beta chains below all came from one sample that was sequenced in a study of T-cell reconstitution after alpha-beta-depleted transplantation in children. Construction of the TCRbeta library involved unique molecular identifiers. TCRdb redid the calling of the PCR reads with MiXCR, one entry per CDR3 protein. This sample has roughly 150,000 distinct CDR3 sequences; 11% occur once, and the top ten carry approximately 13%. Material: PBMCs, obtained before TCRalphabeta/CD19-depleted stem cell transplant. The receptors here all came from a boy younger than 10 with acute myeloid leukemia, due to receive a stem cell transplant.

At least ten counts were recorded for this clonotype. The genes are TRBV5-5 and TRBJ1-6; D remains ambiguous. CDR3 length: 14 residues. The germline V and J ends were trimmed by 4 bases and 10 bases, with 15 bases remaining between them. CDR1 and CDR2 (germline): SGHKS, YYEKEE (reference sequence). In DNA, the CDR3 is TGTGCCAGCAGCCTACTTCTGGGGTCCTCACCCCTCCACTTT. It translates to CASSLLLGSSPLHF.

The table lists this clonotype with many counts. The rearrangement joins TRBV7-2 to TRBJ1-5; D gene uncertain. The V and J ends lost 2 bases and 5 bases respectively, with 7 bases between them. Germline V gene sequence: CDR1 SGHTA, CDR2 FQGNSA. CDR3 length: 13 residues. CDR3 amino acids: CASSLHYYQPQHF. CDR3 sequence (DNA): TGTGCCAGCAGCTTACACTACTATCAGCCCCAGCATTTT.

In its sample, this clonotype was seen many times. The genes are TRBV5-4 and TRBJ2-3, with TRBD1 matching over 8 bases. There are 15 residues in the CDR3. V gave up 4 bases and J gave up 0 bases; unmatched junction bases: 4. Germline assignment: CDR1 SGHNT and CDR2 YYREEE (reference sequence). CDR3: CASSGDRKSTDTQYF. The CDR3 bases are TGTGCCAGCAGCGGGGACAGGAAAAGCACAGATACGCAGTATTTT.

This clonotype was seen only a few times. The junction departs from the called germline gene at one end, perhaps through a read error. CDR3 DNA: TGTGCCAGCAGCAAAGAAGTGTTGCGGGGGGCAACAGATACGCAGTATTTT. Encoded protein: CASSKEVLRGATDTQYF. The chain has TRBV3-1 and TRBJ2-3, with TRBD2 identical over 8 bases. The CDR3 loop spans 17 amino acids. Per the germline V gene, CDR1 is LGHDT and CDR2 is YNNKEL (reference sequence).

This clonotype was recorded many times. The J gene is TRBJ1-5, the V gene TRBV5-1; D is perhaps TRBD1 (6 bases). CDR1 and CDR2 (germline): SGHRS, YFSETQ. Trimming cost V 4 bases and J 0 bases, with 17 bases left between them. This CDR3 region has 17 residues. CDR3 bases: TGCGCCAGCAGCCCGTCCCCCGTGACAGGTAGCAATCAGCCCCAGCATTTT. Translated: CASSPSPVTGSNQPQHF.

This clonotype came up many times. The V and J genes are TRBV14 and TRBJ1-1; D gene uncertain. The CDR3 has 13 residues. Germline V gene data show CDR1 as SGHDN and CDR2 as FVKESK. The germline V and J ends were trimmed by 3 bases and 0 bases, with 5 bases remaining between them. The CDR3 nucleotides are TGTGCCAGCAGCCATCGCTTGAACACTGAAGCTTTCTTT. Protein: CASSHRLNTEAFF.

Worth noting for this clonotype: Compared with germline, one end of the junction differs, possibly owing to a read error. The chain combines TRBV10-3 with TRBJ2-1; no clear D gene. Per the germline V gene, CDR1 is ENHRY and CDR2 is SYGVKD. There are 11 residues in the CDR3. The CDR3: CAINGGLEHFF. Here the CDR3 DNA reads TGTGCCATCAATGGTGGGCTGGAGCATTTCTTC.

The sample holds many counts of this clonotype. The CDR3 loop reads CASSLGASYNEQFF. Written as DNA, the CDR3 is TGTGCCAGCAGTTTAGGGGCCTCCTACAATGAGCAGTTCTTC. This chain links TRBV27 with TRBJ2-1; D perhaps matches TRBD1 (5 bases). V was cut by 2 bases and J by 0 bases, with 5 bases left in between. Germline V lookup: CDR1 MNHEY, CDR2 SMNVEV (reference sequence). The CDR3 runs to 14 residues.

This clonotype was picked up many times. The CDR3 here is CSAQRTTGHSYEQYF. CDR3 nucleotide sequence: TGCAGTGCCCAGAGGACGACAGGGCATTCCTACGAGCAGTACTTC. The V gene is TRBV20-1, the J gene TRBJ2-7; 7 bases align to TRBD1. CDR3 size: 15 residues. V shed 6 bases, J shed 1 base, and the junction held 12 bases outside the gene matches. CDR1 is DFQATT and CDR2 is SNEGSKA in the germline V gene (reference sequence).

In its sample, this clonotype was seen many times. The V call is TRBV20-1, the J call TRBJ2-1; D gene uncertain. Germline assignment: CDR1 DFQATT and CDR2 SNEGSKA (reference sequence). Trimming left V 3 bases short and J 9 bases short, with 12 bases between. This CDR3 is 12 amino acids long. CDR3 region: CSASFSVGEQFF. The CDR3 DNA is TGCAGTGCTAGTTTCTCCGTTGGTGAGCAGTTCTTC.

In this sample, this clonotype turned up many times. This chain connects TRBV28 to TRBJ1-1, with unresolved D. CDR3 length: 12 residues. The V gene lost 6 bases and the J gene lost 5 bases, with 10 bases spanning the gap. Germline V gene lookup returns CDR1 MDHEN and CDR2 SYDVKM. The CDR3 nucleotides are TGTGCCAGCAGCCTATTAAAGACTGAAGCTTTCTTT. Its translation: CASSLLKTEAFF.

This clonotype has at least ten counts. This chain uses TRBV6-5 with TRBJ1-5; TRBD1 matches 10 bases. The CDR3 runs 15 residues. Germline V gene data show CDR1 as MNHEY and CDR2 as SVGAGI. V trimming: 6 bases; J trimming: 5 bases; junction bases outside the gene matches: 7. CDR3 nucleotide sequence: TGTGCCAGCAGGCCGGGACAGGGGTGGGATCAGCCCCAGCATTTT. This codes for CASRPGQGWDQPQHF.

This clonotype was seen ten or more times. This sequence joins TRBV9 and TRBJ2-1, with 14 nucleotides matching TRBD2. The CDR3 consists of 15 residues. V dropped 4 bases and J dropped 7; count of bases not matched to a gene: 4. In germline, CDR1 is SGDLS, CDR2 YYNGEE. As DNA, the CDR3 is TGTGCCAGCAGCCCCCGACTAGCGGGGGGGAATGAGCAGTTCTTC. It encodes CASSPRLAGGNEQFF.

This clonotype was counted only a few times. The V and J genes are TRBV30 and TRBJ2-1; TRBD2 might be the D (5 bases). Germline lookup yields CDR1 GTSNPN and CDR2 SVGIG (reference sequence). V shed 5 bases and J shed 0 bases, with 5 bases lying between them. There are 12 residues in the CDR3. CDR3 DNA: TGTGCCTGGGACTACTCCTACAATGAGCAGTTCTTC. Its protein is CAWDYSYNEQFF. Looking up the rest from reference TRBV30 and TRBJ2-1 gives the full variable domain: SQTIHQWPATLVQPVGSPLSLECTVEGTSNPNLYWYRQAAGRGLQLLFYSVGIGQISSEVPQNLSASRPQDRQFILSSKKLLLSDSGFYLCAWDYSYNEQFFGPGTRLTVL.

This clonotype appeared many times. The genes are TRBV24-1 and TRBJ1-1; possibly TRBD1 for D (5 bases). Germline V CDR1 and CDR2: KGHDR, SFDVKD. CDR3 length equals 13 residues. Trimming pared 6 bases from V and 3 bases from J, leaving 10 bases between. The chain's CDR3 is CATSLGDYTEAFF. The CDR3, as DNA: TGTGCCACCAGTCTAGGGGACTACACTGAAGCTTTCTTT.

This clonotype showed up many times. J is TRBJ2-5 and V is TRBV20-1; TRBD2 matches 10 bases. The CDR3 spans 16 residues. Germline V gives CDR1 DFQATT, CDR2 SNEGSKA (reference sequence). Trimming cost V 5 bases and J 3 bases; bases outside gene matches: 12. The CDR3 protein is CSARNPNSGGEETQYF. The CDR3 DNA follows: TGCAGTGCTCGAAACCCCAACAGCGGGGGGGAAGAGACCCAGTACTTC.

In its sample, this clonotype was seen a few times. The chain employs TRBV7-9 and TRBJ1-1; 8 nucleotides align to TRBD1. The CDR3 has 12 amino acids. After removal of 5 bases from V and 8 bases from J, the junction contained 4 bases not matched to a gene. Germline assignment: CDR1 SEHNR and CDR2 FQNEAQ (reference sequence). The CDR3 reads CASSDQGAEAFF. CDR3 in DNA: TGTGCCAGCAGCGACCAGGGGGCGGAAGCTTTCTTT.

The sample holds many counts of this clonotype. This chain links TRBV20-1 with TRBJ2-3, with D unresolved. Trimming pared 0 bases from V and 6 bases from J, leaving 13 bases between. Germline V gene data show CDR1 as DFQATT and CDR2 as SNEGSKA (reference sequence). The CDR3 sequence is 14 residues long. CDR3 in amino acids: CSARDWTSSDTQYF. The DNA for the CDR3 is TGCAGTGCTAGAGATTGGACGTCGAGTGATACGCAGTATTTT.